This T cell receptor (beta chain) was sequenced during a study of technical replicates of blood from a handful of donors. Sequencing was performed with immunoSEQ multiplex PCR; in TCRdb, only in-frame clones are kept and a portion is missing. Among 55,000 to 85,000 clones listed, roughly 96% were seen once. The CDR3 loop spans 17 amino acids. Germline CDR1 SGHRS, CDR2 YFSETQ. The V and J ends lost 5 bases and 3 bases, in that order; junction bases with no gene match: 13. The chain joins TRBV5-1 to TRBJ2-5, with 10 nucleotides matching TRBD2. The receptor comes from a human donor in good health. The sample comprised T cells isolated from PBMCs. This CDR3 is CASSFAGAGTSEETQYF. In DNA form, the CDR3 reads TGCGCCAGCAGTTTCGCAGGGGCCGGGACTAGCGAAGAGACCCAGTACTTC.